This entry concerns a single T cell receptor (beta chain). Antigen: not known. The sample is drawn from a study of T cell responses to AZD1222 COVID-19 vaccine. General study results and limits: Reportedly, nearly half of unique spike TCRs recognized epitopes outside B.1.351/B.1.1.7 mutations. Repertoire samples came only from after the peak T cell response.

Looked up from germline, CDR1 is LGHDT and CDR2 is YNNKEL (reference sequence). The CDR3 is 13 amino acids. Trimming pared 4 bases from V and 4 bases from J, leaving 8 bases between. The table came from immunoSEQ multiplex PCR; TCRdb's copy has only in-frame clones and leaves some out. The profile covers 150,000 to 200,000 clones, with around 93% appearing a single time and 4.4% taken by the ten largest. This TCR derives from an adult in good health. V gene TRBV3-1 (or the pseudogene TRBV3-2) combines with J gene TRBJ2-1; no definite D call. Material: peripheral blood, obtained on day 0 of AZD1222 vaccination. Written as DNA, the CDR3 is TGTGCCAGCAGCCGGGAAACGTACAATGAGCAGTTCTTC. It codes for CASSRETYNEQFF.